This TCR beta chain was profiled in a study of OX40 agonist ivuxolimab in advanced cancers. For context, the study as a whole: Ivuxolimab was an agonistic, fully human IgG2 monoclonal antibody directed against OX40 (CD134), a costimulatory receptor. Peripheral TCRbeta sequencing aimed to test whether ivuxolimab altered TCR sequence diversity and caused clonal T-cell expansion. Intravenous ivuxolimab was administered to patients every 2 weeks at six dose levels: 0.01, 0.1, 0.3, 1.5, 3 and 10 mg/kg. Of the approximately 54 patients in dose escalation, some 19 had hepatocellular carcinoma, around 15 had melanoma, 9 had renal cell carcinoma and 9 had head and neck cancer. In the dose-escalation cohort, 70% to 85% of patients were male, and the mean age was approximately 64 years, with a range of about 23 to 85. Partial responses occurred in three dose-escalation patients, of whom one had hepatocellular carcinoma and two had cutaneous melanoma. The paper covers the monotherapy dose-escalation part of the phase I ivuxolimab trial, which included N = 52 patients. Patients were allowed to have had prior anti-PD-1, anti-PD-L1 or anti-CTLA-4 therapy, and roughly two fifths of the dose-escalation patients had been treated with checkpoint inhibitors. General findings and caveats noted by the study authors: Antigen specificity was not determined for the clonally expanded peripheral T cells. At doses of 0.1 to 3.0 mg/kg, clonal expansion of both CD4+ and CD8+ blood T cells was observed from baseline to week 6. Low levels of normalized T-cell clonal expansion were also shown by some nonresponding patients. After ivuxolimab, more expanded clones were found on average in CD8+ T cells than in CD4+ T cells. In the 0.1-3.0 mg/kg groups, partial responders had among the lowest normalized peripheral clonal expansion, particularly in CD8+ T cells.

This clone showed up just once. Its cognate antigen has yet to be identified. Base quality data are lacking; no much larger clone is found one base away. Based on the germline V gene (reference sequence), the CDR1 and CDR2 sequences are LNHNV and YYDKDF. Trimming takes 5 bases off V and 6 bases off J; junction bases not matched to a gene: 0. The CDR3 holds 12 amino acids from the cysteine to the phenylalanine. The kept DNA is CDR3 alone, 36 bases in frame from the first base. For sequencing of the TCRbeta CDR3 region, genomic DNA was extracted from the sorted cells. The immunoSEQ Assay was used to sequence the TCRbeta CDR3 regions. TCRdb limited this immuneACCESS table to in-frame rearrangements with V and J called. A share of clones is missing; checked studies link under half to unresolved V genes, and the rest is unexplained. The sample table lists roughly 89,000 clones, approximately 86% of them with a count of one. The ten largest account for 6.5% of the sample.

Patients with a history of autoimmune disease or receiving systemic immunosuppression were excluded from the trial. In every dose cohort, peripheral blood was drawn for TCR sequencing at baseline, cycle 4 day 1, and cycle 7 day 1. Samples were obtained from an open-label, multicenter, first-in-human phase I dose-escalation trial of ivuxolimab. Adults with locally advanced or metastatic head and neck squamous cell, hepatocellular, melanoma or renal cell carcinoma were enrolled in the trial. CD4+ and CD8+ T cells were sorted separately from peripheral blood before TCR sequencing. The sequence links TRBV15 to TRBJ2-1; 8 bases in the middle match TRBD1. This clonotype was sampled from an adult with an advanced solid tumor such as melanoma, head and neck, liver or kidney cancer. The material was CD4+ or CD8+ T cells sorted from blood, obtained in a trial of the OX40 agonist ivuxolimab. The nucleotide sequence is TGTGCCACCAGCGGACAGGGCAATGAGCAGTTCTTC. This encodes CATSGQGNEQFF.